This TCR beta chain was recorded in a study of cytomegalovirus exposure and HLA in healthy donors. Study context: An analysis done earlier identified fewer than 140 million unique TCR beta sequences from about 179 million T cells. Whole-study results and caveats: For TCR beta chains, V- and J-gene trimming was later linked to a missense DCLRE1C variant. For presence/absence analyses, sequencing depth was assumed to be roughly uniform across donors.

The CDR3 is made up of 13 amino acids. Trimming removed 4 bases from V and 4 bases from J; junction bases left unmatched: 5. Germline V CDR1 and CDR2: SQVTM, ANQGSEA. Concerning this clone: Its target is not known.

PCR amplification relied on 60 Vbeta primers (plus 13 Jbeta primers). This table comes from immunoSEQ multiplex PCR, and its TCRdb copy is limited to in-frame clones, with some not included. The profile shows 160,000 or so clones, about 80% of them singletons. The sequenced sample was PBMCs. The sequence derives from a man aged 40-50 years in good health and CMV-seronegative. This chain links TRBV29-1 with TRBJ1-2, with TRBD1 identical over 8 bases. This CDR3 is CSVVPGTGYGYTF. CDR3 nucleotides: TGCAGCGTTGTGCCAGGGACAGGCTATGGCTACACCTTC. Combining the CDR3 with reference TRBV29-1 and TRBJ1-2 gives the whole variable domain SAVISQKPSRDICQRGTSLTIQCQVDSQVTMMFWYRQQPGQSLTLIATANQGSEATYESGFVIDKFPISRPNLTFSTLTVSNMSPEDSSIYLCSVVPGTGYGYTFGSGTRLTVV.